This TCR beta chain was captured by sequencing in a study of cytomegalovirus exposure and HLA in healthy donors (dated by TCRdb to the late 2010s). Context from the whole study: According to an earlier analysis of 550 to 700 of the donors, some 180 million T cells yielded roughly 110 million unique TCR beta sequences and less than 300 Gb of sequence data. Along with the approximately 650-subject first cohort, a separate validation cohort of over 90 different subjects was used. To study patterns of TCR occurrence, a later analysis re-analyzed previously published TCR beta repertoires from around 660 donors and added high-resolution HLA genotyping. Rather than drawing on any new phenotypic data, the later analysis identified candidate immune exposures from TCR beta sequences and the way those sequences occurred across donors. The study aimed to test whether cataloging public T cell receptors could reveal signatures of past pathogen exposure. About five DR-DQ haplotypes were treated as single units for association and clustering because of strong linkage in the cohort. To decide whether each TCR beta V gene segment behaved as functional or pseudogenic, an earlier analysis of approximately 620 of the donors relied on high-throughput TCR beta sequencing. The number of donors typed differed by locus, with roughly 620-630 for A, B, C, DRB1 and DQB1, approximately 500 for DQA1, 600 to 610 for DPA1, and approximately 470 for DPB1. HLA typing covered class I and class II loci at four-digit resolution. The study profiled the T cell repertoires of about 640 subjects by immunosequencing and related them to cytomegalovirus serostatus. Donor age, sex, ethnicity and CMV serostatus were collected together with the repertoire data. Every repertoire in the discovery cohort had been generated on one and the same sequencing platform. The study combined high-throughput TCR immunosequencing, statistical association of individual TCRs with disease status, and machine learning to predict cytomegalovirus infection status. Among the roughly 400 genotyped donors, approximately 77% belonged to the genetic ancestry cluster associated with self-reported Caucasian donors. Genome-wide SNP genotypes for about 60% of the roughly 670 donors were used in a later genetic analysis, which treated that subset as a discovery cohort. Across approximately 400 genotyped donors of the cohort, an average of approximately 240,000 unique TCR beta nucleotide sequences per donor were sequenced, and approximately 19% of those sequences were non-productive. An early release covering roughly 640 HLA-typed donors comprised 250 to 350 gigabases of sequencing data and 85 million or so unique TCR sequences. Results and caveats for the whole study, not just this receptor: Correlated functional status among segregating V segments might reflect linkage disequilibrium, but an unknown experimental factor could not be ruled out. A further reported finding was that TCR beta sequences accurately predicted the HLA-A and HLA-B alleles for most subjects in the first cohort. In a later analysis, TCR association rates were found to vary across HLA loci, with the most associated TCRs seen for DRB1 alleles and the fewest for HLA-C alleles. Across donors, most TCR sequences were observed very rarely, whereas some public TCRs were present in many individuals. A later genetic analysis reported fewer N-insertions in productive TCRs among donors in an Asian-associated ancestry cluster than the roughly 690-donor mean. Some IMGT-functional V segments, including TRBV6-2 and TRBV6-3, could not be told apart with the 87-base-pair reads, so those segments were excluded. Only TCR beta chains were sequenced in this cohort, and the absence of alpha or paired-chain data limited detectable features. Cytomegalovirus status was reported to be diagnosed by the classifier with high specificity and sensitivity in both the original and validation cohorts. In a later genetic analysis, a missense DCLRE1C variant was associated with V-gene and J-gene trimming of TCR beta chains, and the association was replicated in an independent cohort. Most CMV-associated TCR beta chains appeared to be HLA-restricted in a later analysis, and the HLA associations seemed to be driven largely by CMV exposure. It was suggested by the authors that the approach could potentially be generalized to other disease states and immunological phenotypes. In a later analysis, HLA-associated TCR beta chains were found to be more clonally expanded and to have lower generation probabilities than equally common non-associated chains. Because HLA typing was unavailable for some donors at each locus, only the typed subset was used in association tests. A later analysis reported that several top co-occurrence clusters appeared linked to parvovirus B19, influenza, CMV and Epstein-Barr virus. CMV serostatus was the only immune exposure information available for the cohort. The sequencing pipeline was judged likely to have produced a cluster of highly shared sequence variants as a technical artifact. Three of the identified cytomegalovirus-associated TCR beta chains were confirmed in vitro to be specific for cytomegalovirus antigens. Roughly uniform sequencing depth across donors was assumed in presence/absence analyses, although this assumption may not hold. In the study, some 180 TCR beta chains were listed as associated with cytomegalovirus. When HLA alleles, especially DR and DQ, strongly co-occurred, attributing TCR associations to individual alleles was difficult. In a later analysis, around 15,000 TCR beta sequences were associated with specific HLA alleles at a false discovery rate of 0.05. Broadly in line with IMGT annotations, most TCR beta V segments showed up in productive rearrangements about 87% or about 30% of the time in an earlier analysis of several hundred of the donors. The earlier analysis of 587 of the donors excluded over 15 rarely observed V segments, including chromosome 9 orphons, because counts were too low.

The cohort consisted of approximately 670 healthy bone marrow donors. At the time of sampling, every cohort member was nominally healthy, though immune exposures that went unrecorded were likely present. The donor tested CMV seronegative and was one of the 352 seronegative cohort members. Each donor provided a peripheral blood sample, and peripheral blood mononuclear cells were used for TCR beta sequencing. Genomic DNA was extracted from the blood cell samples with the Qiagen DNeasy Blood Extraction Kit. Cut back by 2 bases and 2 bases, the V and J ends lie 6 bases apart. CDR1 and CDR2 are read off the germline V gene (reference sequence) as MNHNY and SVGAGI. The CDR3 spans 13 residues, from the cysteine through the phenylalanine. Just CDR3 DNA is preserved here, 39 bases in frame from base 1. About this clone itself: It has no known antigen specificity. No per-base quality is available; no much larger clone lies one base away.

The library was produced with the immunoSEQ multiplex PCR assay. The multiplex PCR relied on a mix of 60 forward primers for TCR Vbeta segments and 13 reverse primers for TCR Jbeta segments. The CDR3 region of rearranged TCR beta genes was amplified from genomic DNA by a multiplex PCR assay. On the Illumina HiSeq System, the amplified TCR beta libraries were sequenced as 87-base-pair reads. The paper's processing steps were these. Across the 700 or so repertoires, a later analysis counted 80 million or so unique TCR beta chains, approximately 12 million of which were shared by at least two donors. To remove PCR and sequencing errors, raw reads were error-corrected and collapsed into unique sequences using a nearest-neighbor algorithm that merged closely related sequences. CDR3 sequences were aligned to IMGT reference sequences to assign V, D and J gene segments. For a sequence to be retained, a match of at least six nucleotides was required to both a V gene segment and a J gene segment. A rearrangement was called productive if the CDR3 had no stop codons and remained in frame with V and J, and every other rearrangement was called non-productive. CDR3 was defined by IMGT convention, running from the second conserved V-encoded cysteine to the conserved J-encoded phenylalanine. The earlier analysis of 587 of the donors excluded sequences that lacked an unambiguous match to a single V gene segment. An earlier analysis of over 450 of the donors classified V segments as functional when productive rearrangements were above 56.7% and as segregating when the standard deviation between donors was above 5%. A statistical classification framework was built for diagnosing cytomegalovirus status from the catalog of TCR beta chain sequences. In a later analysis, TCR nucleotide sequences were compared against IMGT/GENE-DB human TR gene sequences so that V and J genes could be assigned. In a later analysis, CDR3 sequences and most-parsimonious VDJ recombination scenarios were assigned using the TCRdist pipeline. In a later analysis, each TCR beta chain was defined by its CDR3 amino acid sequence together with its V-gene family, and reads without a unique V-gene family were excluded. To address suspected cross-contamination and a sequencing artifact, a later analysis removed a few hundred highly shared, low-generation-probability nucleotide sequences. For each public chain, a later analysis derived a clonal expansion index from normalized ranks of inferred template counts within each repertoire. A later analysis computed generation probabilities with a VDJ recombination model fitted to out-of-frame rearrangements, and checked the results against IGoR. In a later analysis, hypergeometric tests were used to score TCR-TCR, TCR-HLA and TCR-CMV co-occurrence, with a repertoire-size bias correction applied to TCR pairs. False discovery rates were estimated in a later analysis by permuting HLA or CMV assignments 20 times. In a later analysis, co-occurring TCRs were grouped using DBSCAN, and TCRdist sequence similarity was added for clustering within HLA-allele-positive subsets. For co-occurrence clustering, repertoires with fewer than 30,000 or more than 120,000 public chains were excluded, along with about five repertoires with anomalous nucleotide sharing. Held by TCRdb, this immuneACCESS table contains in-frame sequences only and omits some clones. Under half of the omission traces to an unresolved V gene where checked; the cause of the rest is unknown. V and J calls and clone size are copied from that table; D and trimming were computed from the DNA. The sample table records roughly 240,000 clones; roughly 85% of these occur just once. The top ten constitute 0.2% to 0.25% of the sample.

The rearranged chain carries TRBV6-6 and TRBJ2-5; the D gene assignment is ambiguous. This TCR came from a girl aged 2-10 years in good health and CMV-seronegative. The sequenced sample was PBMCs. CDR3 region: CASSYGHQETQYF. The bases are TGTGCCAGCAGTTACGGGCATCAAGAGACCCAGTACTTC.